This T cell receptor (beta chain) was sequenced for a study of human T cells and chemical hapten exposure (dated by TCRdb to the early 2020s). Concerning the study at large: For sensitization, 2% DPC in acetone was applied to a roughly 2 cm by roughly 2 cm area of upper inner arm skin. In alopecia patients, the study followed how the peripheral blood TCR repertoire changed in vivo over primary and secondary sensitization to diphenylcyclopropenone (DPC), a hapten. Libraries were combined into a pool for sequencing, and differences in TCR yield between samples came mainly from small differences in library volumes within the pool. Patch testing was done on the upper back using Finn chambers containing 0.01% DPC, and results were scored after 6 days according to International Contact Dermatitis Research Group standards. The mostly female patient cohort included alopecia areata with under or over 50% scalp involvement, alopecia totalis and alopecia universalis. Blood samples were taken from patients before sensitization (week 0) and at 2, 6 and about 24 weeks after DPC sensitization. Patients additionally received weekly therapeutic DPC doses to the scalp throughout the approximately 25-week study period. Blood for TCR sequencing was provided by twenty-nine alopecia patients at one to four time points (pre-sensitization, 2, 6 and 24 weeks). Results the study describes overall, beyond this receptor: Compared with pre-sensitization or healthy control sets, expanded TCRs formed significantly more large CDR3 similarity clusters, which is consistent with antigen-driven responses. DPC sensitization did not change how many TCRs were above 1 in 1000 frequency, and no evidence was found of alterations in global repertoire structure. Because every patient had alopecia, a presumed autoimmune disease, the patients' immune response might differ from that of healthy individuals. Patch test score was positively correlated with the number of PT1 expanded TCRs, with significance at thresholds 8, 16 and 32 but not at 4. Repeated subsampling changed both the strength of the expansion versus patch-test correlation and the threshold at which that correlation became significant.

The library was produced with RACE. Reads for this sample came from a NextSeq 500. Library preparation attached unique molecular identifiers to individual cDNA molecules for quantitative, reproducible TCR counting. Both TCR alpha and TCR beta chains were sequenced from each blood RNA sample. The source study handled its data this way. A median of about 100,000 TCRs per sample was observed, with a range of 23,224 to 690,600. The Decombinator software suite was used to annotate V, J and CDR3 in the TCR reads. For the PS versus PT1 abundance plots, all samples were subsampled to the same number of TCRs (28,000). Expanded TCRs were defined as absent before sensitization and observed at least eight times at the 2-week time point. Using fastp at Q25 and MiXCR, TCRdb reprocessed the public reads and kept productive beta chains. CDR3 protein duplicates are merged, each entry listing the most common genes and DNA. TCRdb, rather than the study authors, made the V and J calls. Counted in this sample were around 120,000 distinct CDR3 sequences; roughly 14% of them appeared once. The ten largest clones represent roughly 2.8% of the sample.

Trimming costs V 6 bases and J 4 bases, and their ends lie 21 bases apart. The CDR3 sequence holds 16 residues, the cysteine and phenylalanine included. Of the read, only the CDR3 DNA is kept; its 48 bases are in frame from base 1. The germline V gene specifies MNHEY as CDR1 and SVGEGT as CDR2. The time point label here, explained by the study, means: pre-sensitization, week 0. In light of the paper, this sample's treatment or condition label describes: therapeutic diphenylcyclopropenone sensitization with weekly scalp DPC. Blood at each patch-test visit was drawn before the patch test was applied. Patients were eligible if aged 18 to 70, diagnosed with alopecia and judged suitable for DPC therapy, and pregnant patients were excluded. Total RNA was extracted from unfractionated whole blood that had been collected in Tempus Blood RNA tubes. This clonotype was seen many times. Its antigen is unknown. Qualities for individual bases were not recorded, and no much larger clone is one base off.

The chain joins TRBV6-2 or TRBV6-3 to TRBJ1-2; TRBD1 is perhaps the D gene, given 5 matching bases. Sequenced here: whole blood, sampled in connection with sensitization to the hapten diphenylcyclopropenone (DPC). The origin of this receptor is a woman under 30 with alopecia areata. Some clones in this sample may be carry-over from other donors' samples. The CDR3 has the sequence CASSSTPGRTSYGYTF. The nucleotide sequence is given as TGTGCCAGCAGCTCTACCCCGGGACGGACCAGCTATGGCTACACCTTC.